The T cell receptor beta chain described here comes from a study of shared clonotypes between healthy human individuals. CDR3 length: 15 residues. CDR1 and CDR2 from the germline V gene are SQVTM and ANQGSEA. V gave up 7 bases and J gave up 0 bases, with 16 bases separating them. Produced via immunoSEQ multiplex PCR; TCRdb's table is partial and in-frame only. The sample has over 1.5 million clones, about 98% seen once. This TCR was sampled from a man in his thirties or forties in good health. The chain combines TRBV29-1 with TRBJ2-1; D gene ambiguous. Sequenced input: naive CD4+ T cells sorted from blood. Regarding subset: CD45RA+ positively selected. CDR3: CSAPLSRSSYNEQFF. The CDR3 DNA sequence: TGCAGCGCCCCATTATCAAGAAGCTCCTACAATGAGCAGTTCTTC.